The T cell receptor (beta chain) under discussion was sequenced for a study of cytomegalovirus exposure and HLA in healthy donors. The CDR3 totals 18 residues. V gave up 5 bases and J gave up 2 bases; unmatched junction bases: 9. Germline V gives CDR1 SGHTA, CDR2 FQGTGA. Regarding this clone: Its specificity is not known.

General study results and limits: A link between a missense DCLRE1C variant and TCR beta V- and J-gene trimming emerged from a later analysis.

The PCR contained 60 Vbeta and 13 Jbeta primers. This table comes from immunoSEQ multiplex PCR, and its TCRdb copy is limited to in-frame clones, with some not included. The sample carries 150,000 to 200,000 clones, over 80% recorded once. The chain carries TRBV7-3 and TRBJ2-6; 10 nucleotides align to TRBD1. Material for sequencing was PBMCs. This sequence was found in a girl aged 5 to 17 in good health and CMV-seropositive. The CDR3 nucleotides are TGTGCCAGCAGCCCCCGACAGGGGGCGGCCCCTGGGGCCAACGTCCTGACTTTC. Encoded protein: CASSPRQGAAPGANVLTF.